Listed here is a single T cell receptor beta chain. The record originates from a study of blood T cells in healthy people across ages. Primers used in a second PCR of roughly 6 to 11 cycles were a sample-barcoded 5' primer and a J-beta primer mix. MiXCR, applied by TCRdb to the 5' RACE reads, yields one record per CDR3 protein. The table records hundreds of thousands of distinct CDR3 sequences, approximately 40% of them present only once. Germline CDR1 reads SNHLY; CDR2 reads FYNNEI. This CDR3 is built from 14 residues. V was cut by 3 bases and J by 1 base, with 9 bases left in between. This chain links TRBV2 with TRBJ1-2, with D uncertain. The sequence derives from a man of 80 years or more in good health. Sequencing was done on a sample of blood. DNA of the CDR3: TGTGCCAGCAGTGACTTGGGAGATAACTATGGCTACACCTTC. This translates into CASSDLGDNYGYTF. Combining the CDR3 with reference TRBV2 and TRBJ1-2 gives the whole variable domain EPEVTQTPSHQVTQMGQEVILRCVPISNHLYFYWYRQILGQKVEFLVSFYNNEISEKSEIFDDQFSVERPDGSNFTLKIRSTKLEDSAMYFCASSDLGDNYGYTFGSGTRLTVV.